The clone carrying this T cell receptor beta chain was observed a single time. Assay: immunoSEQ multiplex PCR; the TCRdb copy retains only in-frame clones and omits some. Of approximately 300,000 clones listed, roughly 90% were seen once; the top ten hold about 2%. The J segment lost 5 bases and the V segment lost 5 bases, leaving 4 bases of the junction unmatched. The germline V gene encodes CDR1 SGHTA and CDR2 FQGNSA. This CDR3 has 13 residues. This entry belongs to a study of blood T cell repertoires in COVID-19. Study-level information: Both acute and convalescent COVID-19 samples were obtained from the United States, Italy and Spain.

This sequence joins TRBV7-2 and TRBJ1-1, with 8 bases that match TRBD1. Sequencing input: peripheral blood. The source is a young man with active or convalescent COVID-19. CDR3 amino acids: CASSKDRVTEAFF. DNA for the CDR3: TGTGCCAGCAGCAAGGACAGGGTTACTGAAGCTTTCTTT.